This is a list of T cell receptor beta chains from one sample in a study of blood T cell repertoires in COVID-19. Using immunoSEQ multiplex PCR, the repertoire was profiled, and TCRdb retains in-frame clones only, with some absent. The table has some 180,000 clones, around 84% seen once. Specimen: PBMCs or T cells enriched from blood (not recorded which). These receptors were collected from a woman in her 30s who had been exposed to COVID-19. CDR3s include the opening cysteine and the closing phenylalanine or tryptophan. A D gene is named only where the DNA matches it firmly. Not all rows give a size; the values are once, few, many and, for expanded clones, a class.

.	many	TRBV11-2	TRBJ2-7	TGTGCCAGCAGCTCCGACAGAGAAGACGAGCAGTACTTC	CASSSDREDEQYF
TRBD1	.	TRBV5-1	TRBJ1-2	TGCGCCAGCAGCTGGGGACAGGGGGCGGGCTATGGCTACACCTTC	CASSWGQGAGYGYTF
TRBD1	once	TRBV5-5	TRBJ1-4	TGTGCCAGCAGCCGGGACAGTAATGAAAAACTGTTTTTT	CASSRDSNEKLFF
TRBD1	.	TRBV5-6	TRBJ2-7	TGTGCCAGCAGCTTGAGGCGGTCAGGGGGATACTACGAGCAGTACTTC	CASSLRRSGGYYEQYF
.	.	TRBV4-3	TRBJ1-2	TGCGCCAGCAGCCAAGATCGCGGGGATGGCTACACCTTC	CASSQDRGDGYTF
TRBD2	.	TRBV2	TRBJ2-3	TGTGCCAGCAGGAGAGCGGGGGAGGGCACAGATACGCAGTATTTT	CASRRAGEGTDTQYF
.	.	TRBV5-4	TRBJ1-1	TGTGCCAGCAGCTTTATCGGCGGGGGCGGGGCTTTCTTT	CASSFIGGGGAFF
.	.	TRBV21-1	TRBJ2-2	TGTGCCAGCAGCCCGGGGGGGGAGTTGAACACCGGGGAGCTGTTTTTT	CASSPGGELNTGELFF
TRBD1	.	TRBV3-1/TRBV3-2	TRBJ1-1	TGTGCCAGCAGCCTGGGGACAGGGCGCAGGGGGGCTTTCTTT	CASSLGTGRRGAFF
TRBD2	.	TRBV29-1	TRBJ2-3	TGCAGCGTAACCGGGACTAGCGGGGACCATCTATCTTACACAGATACGCAGTATTTT	CSVTGTSGDHLSYTDTQYF
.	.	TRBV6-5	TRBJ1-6	TGTGCCAGCAGTTACTCGGGCCCCAGTAAACCCCTCCACTTT	CASSYSGPSKPLHF
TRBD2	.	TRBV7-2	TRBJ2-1	TGTGCCAGCAGCACGCGGGGGGAACTGTACAATGAGCAGTTCTTC	CASSTRGELYNEQFF
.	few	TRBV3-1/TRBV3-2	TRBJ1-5	TGTGCCAGCAGCCAAGGGGGACTAAATCAGCCCCAGCATTTT	CASSQGGLNQPQHF
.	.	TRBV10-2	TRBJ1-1	TGCGCCAGCAGTGAGTCGATAAAGGTCCGGGACACTGAAGCTTTCTTT	CASSESIKVRDTEAFF
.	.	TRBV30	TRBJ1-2	TGTGCCTGGAGTGGGACAGACCAATCAAAGGCGTATGGCTACACCTTC	CAWSGTDQSKAYGYTF
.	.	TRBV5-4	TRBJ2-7	TGTGCCAGCAGCTTCCGGGGTTCCTACGAGCAGTACTTC	CASSFRGSYEQYF
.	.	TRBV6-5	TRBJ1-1	TGTGCCAGCAGTACCACTGCAGGCACTGAAGCTTTCTTT	CASSTTAGTEAFF
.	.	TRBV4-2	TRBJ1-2	TGTGCCAGCAGGCCACAGGGCAAAAGAGGCTACACCTTC	CASRPQGKRGYTF
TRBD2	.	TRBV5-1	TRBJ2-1	TGCGCCAGCAGTCTGTCGGGGGGTCCTTACAATGAGCAGTTCTTC	CASSLSGGPYNEQFF
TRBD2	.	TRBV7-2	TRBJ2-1	TGTGCCAGCAGCTTAAGCGGGGGGGCCTACAATGAGCAGTTCTTC	CASSLSGGAYNEQFF
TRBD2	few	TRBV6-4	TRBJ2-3	TGTGCCAGCAGTGAAGCTAGCGGGGGAGCCACAGATACGCAGTATTTT	CASSEASGGATDTQYF
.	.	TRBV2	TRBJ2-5	TGTGCCAGCAGTGAAGGGCTAGCTTTGGAGACCCAGTACTTC	CASSEGLALETQYF
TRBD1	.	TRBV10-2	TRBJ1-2	TGCGCCAGCAGTAAGGGACAGGCCCCGCCGGAGGGTGGCTACACCTTC	CASSKGQAPPEGGYTF
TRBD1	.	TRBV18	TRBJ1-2	TGTGCCAGCTCACCGGGACAGGGGGTCGGCTACACCTTC	CASSPGQGVGYTF
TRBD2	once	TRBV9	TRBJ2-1	TGTGCCAGCAGCGTAGGAGCGGGGGGTTACAATGAGCAGTTCTTC	CASSVGAGGYNEQFF
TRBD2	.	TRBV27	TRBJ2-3	TGTGCCAGCAGGGAGCGAGCGGGGGTCTCTGATACGCAGTATTTT	CASRERAGVSDTQYF
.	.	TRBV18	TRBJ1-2	TGTGCCAGCTCACCAGTGCAGGGGAATCGTAACTATGGCTACACCTTC	CASSPVQGNRNYGYTF
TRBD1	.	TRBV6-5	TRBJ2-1	TGTGCCAGCAGGGACAGGGGGGGTCTTGAGCAGTTCTTC	CASRDRGGLEQFF
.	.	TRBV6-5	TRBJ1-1	TGTGCCAGCAGTTACGGATCAGGGCTCGGCACTGAAGCTTTCTTT	CASSYGSGLGTEAFF
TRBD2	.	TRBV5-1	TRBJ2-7	TGCGCCAGCAGCTTGGCTCTAGCGGGGGGTCACGAGCAGTACTTC	CASSLALAGGHEQYF
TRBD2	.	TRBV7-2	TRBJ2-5	TGTGCCAGCAGCGTTAGCGGGGGGGCGAAGACCCAGTACTTC	CASSVSGGAKTQYF
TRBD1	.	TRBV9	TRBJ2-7	TGTGCCAGCAGCGTAGAGGGGACAGGGGGGCAGTACTTC	CASSVEGTGGQYF
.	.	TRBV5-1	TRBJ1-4	TGCGCCAGCAGCGTGACAGTCGACGAAAAACTGTTTTTT	CASSVTVDEKLFF
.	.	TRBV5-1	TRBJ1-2	TGCGCCAGCAGCTTGGCCCTGGACAGTCGAGACTATGGCTACACCTTC	CASSLALDSRDYGYTF
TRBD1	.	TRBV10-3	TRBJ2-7	TGTGCCATCAGTGAAGACTCGGGACAGAATGGCTACGAGCAGTACTTC	CAISEDSGQNGYEQYF